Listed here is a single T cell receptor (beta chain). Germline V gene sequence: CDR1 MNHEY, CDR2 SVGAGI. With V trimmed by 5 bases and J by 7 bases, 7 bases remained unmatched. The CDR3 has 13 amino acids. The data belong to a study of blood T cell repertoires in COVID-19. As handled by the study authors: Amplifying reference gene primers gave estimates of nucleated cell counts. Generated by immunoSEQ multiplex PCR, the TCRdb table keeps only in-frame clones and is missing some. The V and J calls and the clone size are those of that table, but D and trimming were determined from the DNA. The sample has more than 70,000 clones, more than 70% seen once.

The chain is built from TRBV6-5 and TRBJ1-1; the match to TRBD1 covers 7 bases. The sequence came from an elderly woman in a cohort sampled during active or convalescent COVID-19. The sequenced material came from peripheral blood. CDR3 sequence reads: CASSPPGQLEAFF. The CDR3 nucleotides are TGTGCCAGCAGTCCCCCGGGACAGCTTGAAGCTTTCTTT.